One and the same sample provided the 30 T cell receptor beta chains below, sequenced in a study of beta chain features in type 1 diabetes. Study-wide results and caveats: When Type 1 diabetes patients were examined, their TCRB CDR3s proved moderately but significantly shorter in all four CD4+ subsets.

The isolated RNA, all of it, was reverse transcribed, so expressed TCRB transcripts were what got sequenced. Profiled with immunoSEQ multiplex PCR; TCRdb holds only in-frame clones, not every one. The sample contains 300,000 to 350,000 clones, about 14% of which appear only once. Their antigens are not known. Sequenced material: naive CD4+ T cells from blood. These TCRs come from a woman aged 18 to 35 with type 1 diabetes.

The chain has TRBV11-2 and TRBJ2-1; 7 bases line up with TRBD2. Per the germline V gene, CDR1 is SGHAT and CDR2 is FQNNGV. The CDR3 is 14 residues long. V shed 4 bases, J shed 5 bases, and the junction held 5 bases outside the gene matches. The CDR3 DNA is TGTGCCAGCAGCTCCTATCGGGGGGACAATGAGCAGTTCTTC. Protein: CASSSYRGDNEQFF. Full variable domain (remainder filled in from reference TRBV11-2 and TRBJ2-1): EAGVAQSPRYKIIEKRQSVAFWCNPISGHATLYWYQQILGQGPKLLIQFQNNGVVDDSQLPKDRFSAERLKGVDSTLKIQPAKLEDSAVYLCASSSYRGDNEQFFGPGTRLTVL.

The chain joins TRBV19 to TRBJ1-1; D gene uncertain. The germline gives CDR1 LNHDA, CDR2 SQIVND (reference sequence). This CDR3 contains 14 residues. V lost 0 bases to trimming and J lost 10 bases, with 15 bases between them. The CDR3 sequence is CASSIDLGSPGAFF. CDR3 DNA: TGTGCCAGTAGTATAGATCTTGGCAGTCCAGGAGCTTTCTTT.

V is TRBV4-2 and J is TRBJ2-7, with TRBD1 matching 7 bases. The V gene end was trimmed by 0 bases and the J gene end by 3 bases; junction bases not matched to a gene: 8. The CDR3 loop spans 16 amino acids. The germline gives CDR1 LGHNA, CDR2 YNFKEQ. The CDR3 is CASSQDARQGNYEQYF. The CDR3 nucleotides read TGTGCCAGCAGCCAAGATGCGCGACAGGGCAACTACGAGCAGTACTTC.

V and J are TRBV9 and TRBJ1-2, with TRBD1 as a possible D gene (5 bases). Per the germline V gene, CDR1 is SGDLS and CDR2 is YYNGEE. The CDR3 is 14 residues long. With 6 bases removed from V and 2 bases from J, the gap between germline ends came to 14 bases. CDR3 region: CASTTSKGNYGYTF. As DNA, the CDR3 is TGTGCCAGCACCACCTCCAAGGGGAACTATGGCTACACCTTC.

This clone has only a few counts. The chain carries TRBV5-6 and TRBJ2-5; D call uncertain. Trimming took 0 bases from V and 2 from J, leaving 5 bases between them. This CDR3 spans 13 amino acids. Germline V gives CDR1 SGHDT, CDR2 YYEEEE. The CDR3 is CASSLAKQETQYF. In DNA form, the CDR3 reads TGTGCCAGCAGCTTGGCCAAACAAGAGACCCAGTACTTC.

The rearrangement links TRBV5-4 to TRBJ2-3; the D gene is possibly TRBD1 (5 bases). Germline V gene lookup returns CDR1 SGHNT and CDR2 YYREEE (reference sequence). The CDR3 sequence is 14 residues long. The V gene lost 3 bases and the J gene lost 2 bases, with 10 bases spanning the gap. The CDR3 loop reads CASSSRQITDTQYF. CDR3 bases: TGTGCCAGCAGCTCCCGACAGATCACAGATACGCAGTATTTT.

This clone was recorded a few times. The chain carries TRBV7-9 and TRBJ1-2, with D tentatively TRBD1 (5 bases). In germline, CDR1 is SEHNR, CDR2 FQNEAQ (reference sequence). The germline V and J ends were trimmed by 0 bases and 5 bases, with 7 bases remaining between them. CDR3 length: 13 amino acids. The CDR3, as DNA: TGTGCCAGCAGCTTAGCCAGGGATTATGGCTACACCTTC. This gives the protein CASSLARDYGYTF.

This chain joins TRBV30 and TRBJ2-7; D is possibly TRBD1 (5 bases). This CDR3 comprises 12 residues. Germline CDR1 reads GTSNPN; CDR2 reads SVGIG (reference sequence). V dropped 4 bases and J dropped 6 bases, with 13 bases sitting between them. The CDR3 region is CAWTGFFPEQYF. CDR3 coding DNA: TGTGCCTGGACAGGGTTCTTCCCCGAGCAGTACTTC.

J is TRBJ2-7 and V is TRBV28, with a weak D call TRBD1 (6 bases). This CDR3 is 12 amino acids long. Trimming took off 2 bases at V and 6 bases at J, with 8 bases between the two ends. CDR1 and CDR2 from the germline V gene are MDHEN and SYDVKM. The CDR3 DNA is TGTGCCAGCAGTTTACAGGGGTCCGAGCAGTACGTC. Amino acids: CASSLQGSEQYV.

The chain employs TRBV6-5 and TRBJ1-4; D remains unclear. Trimming left V 5 bases short and J 5 bases short, with 6 bases between. The CDR3 loop spans 12 amino acids. The germline V gene has CDR1 MNHEY and CDR2 SVGAGI. In nucleotides, the CDR3 is TGTGCCAGCAGTCGCGAAAATGAAAAACTGTTTTTT. Residues: CASSRENEKLFF.

This clone was seen just once. The V and J genes are TRBV2 and TRBJ2-7, with 7 bases that match TRBD1. Germline CDR1 reads SNHLY; CDR2 reads FYNNEI. V trimming: 5 bases; J trimming: 5 bases; junction bases outside the gene matches: 9. The CDR3 totals 14 residues. The chain's CDR3 is CASSTLVTGDEQYF. The CDR3 bases are TGTGCCAGCAGTACTCTAGTTACAGGGGACGAGCAGTACTTC.

This clone has just a few counts. This chain joins TRBV7-9 and TRBJ2-7; possibly TRBD2 for D (5 bases). Germline assignment: CDR1 SEHNR and CDR2 FQNEAQ (reference sequence). V was trimmed by 3 bases and J by 7 bases, leaving 10 bases between them. This CDR3 is built from 12 residues. The CDR3 region is CASSFLTGEQYF. CDR3 sequence (DNA): TGTGCCAGCAGCTTCCTGACGGGGGAGCAGTACTTC.

This rearrangement joins TRBV7-8 to TRBJ2-6, with D perhaps TRBD1 (6 bases). The germline V and J ends were trimmed by 4 bases and 2 bases, with 18 bases remaining between them. This CDR3 comprises 18 residues. The germline V gene encodes CDR1 SGHVS and CDR2 FQNEAQ. DNA of the CDR3: TGTGCCAGCAGCTGGACAGCGGCCCCTAGGACTGGGGCCAACGTCCTGACTTTC. Encoded protein: CASSWTAAPRTGANVLTF.

The genes are TRBV28 and TRBJ2-7, with TRBD2 matching over 8 bases. The V and J ends lost 2 bases and 4 bases, in that order; junction bases with no gene match: 7. CDR3 length: 15 residues. Germline-derived CDR1 and CDR2 are MDHEN and SYDVKM. As DNA, the CDR3 is TGTGCCAGCAGTTTACGACAAGTAGCGGGGTACGAGCAGTACTTC. The encoded protein is CASSLRQVAGYEQYF. Combining the CDR3 with reference TRBV28 and TRBJ2-7 gives the whole variable domain DVKVTQSSRYLVKRTGEKVFLECVQDMDHENMFWYRQDPGLGLRLIYFSYDVKMKEKGDIPEGYSVSREKKERFSLILESASTNQTSMYLCASSLRQVAGYEQYFGPGTRLTVT.

This clone has a handful of counts. As DNA, the CDR3 is TGTGCCAGCAGTTTTCGGGGGTACTACGAGCAGTACTTC. It is translated as CASSFRGYYEQYF. V and J are TRBV28 and TRBJ2-7; tentative D call: TRBD2 (6 bases). Germline CDR1 and CDR2: MDHEN and SYDVKM. Trimming took 3 bases from V and 3 from J, leaving 9 bases between them. This CDR3 is 13 amino acids long.

In its sample, this clone was seen a few times. Distinct nucleotide sequences in the sample also encode this CDR3. The chain joins TRBV7-2 to TRBJ2-5; D ambiguous. The CDR3 is 13 amino acids. The V and J ends lost 2 bases and 0 bases respectively, with 4 bases between them. Germline V gives CDR1 SGHTA, CDR2 FQGNSA. The CDR3 loop is CASSLTDQETQYF. CDR3 sequence (DNA): TGTGCCAGCAGCTTAACGGACCAAGAGACCCAGTACTTC.

This sequence joins TRBV7-8 and TRBJ2-5, with D possibly TRBD1 on 5 matching bases. V dropped 3 bases and J dropped 1 base, with 9 bases sitting between them. This CDR3 has 14 residues. Germline V gives CDR1 SGHVS, CDR2 FQNEAQ. The CDR3: CASSLQDIQETQYF. The CDR3 coding sequence is TGTGCCAGCAGCTTGCAGGACATCCAAGAGACCCAGTACTTC. Complete variable domain (other parts from reference TRBV7-8 and TRBJ2-5): GAGVSQSPRYKVAKRGQDVALRCDPISGHVSLFWYQQALGQGPEFLTYFQNEAQLDKSGLPSDRFFAERPEGSVSTLKIQRTQQEDSAVYLCASSLQDIQETQYFGPGTRLLVL.

In its sample, this clone was seen a few times. J is TRBJ1-1 and V is TRBV28; D might be TRBD1 (5 bases). Per germline, CDR1 MDHEN and CDR2 SYDVKM. CDR3 size: 14 residues. The V and J ends lost 7 bases and 1 base respectively, with 13 bases between them. The CDR3 is CASINYGGNTEAFF. The DNA of the CDR3 is TGTGCCAGCATCAATTACGGGGGGAACACTGAAGCTTTCTTT.

This clone was observed a handful of times. The V and J genes are TRBV27 and TRBJ2-5, with 7 bases aligning to TRBD1. With V trimmed by 3 bases and J by 5 bases, 9 bases remained unmatched. The V gene's germline CDR1 is MNHEY and CDR2 SMNVEV (reference sequence). CDR3 length equals 15 residues. The CDR3 DNA reads TGTGCCAGCAGTTTCTTACAGGGGAGAGGGGAGACCCAGTACTTC. Protein: CASSFLQGRGETQYF.

The chain links TRBV18 to TRBJ1-1, with D maybe TRBD1 (6 bases). The CDR3 runs 15 residues. Germline-derived CDR1 and CDR2 are KGHSH and LQKENI. Trimming cost V 6 bases and J 1 base, with 15 bases left between them. The DNA for the CDR3 is TGTGCCAGCTCCCCCGGCCCGACAGGGAACACTGAAGCTTTCTTT. The encoded protein is CASSPGPTGNTEAFF.

The chain employs TRBV5-1 and TRBJ2-5, with TRBD1 matching over 9 bases. Per the germline V gene, CDR1 is SGHRS and CDR2 is YFSETQ. Trimming cost V 4 bases and J 5 bases; bases outside gene matches: 9. The CDR3 has 15 amino acids. The CDR3 DNA reads as TGCGCCAGCAGCCCGGGGACAGGGAGGGGTGAGACCCAGTACTTC. Translated, it gives CASSPGTGRGETQYF.

Only a few counts were recorded for this clone. The chain has TRBV7-8 and TRBJ1-2; D is perhaps TRBD1 (6 bases). Germline loops: CDR1 SGHVS, CDR2 FQNEAQ. The CDR3 is 18 residues long. V lost 5 bases, J lost 4 bases, and 26 bases lay in between. CDR3 DNA sequence: TGTGCCAGCAGCCTATACAGGGTCCCAAGGAACACGACCTATGGCTACACCTTC. Amino acid sequence: CASSLYRVPRNTTYGYTF.

This clone has just a few counts. J is TRBJ2-2 and V is TRBV29-1; 8 nucleotides agree with TRBD2. The CDR3 length is 17 residues. V trimming: 4 bases; J trimming: 6 bases; junction bases outside the gene matches: 16. Per germline, CDR1 SQVTM and CDR2 ANQGSEA. The CDR3 here is CSVATTSGGRTPGELFF. The CDR3 DNA follows: TGCAGCGTTGCGACAACATCCGGCGGGAGGACCCCCGGGGAGCTGTTTTTT.

Note on this clone: Other DNA sequences in the same sample also yield this CDR3. The chain carries TRBV30 and TRBJ1-5; D gene unclear. CDR1 and CDR2 (germline): GTSNPN, SVGIG (reference sequence). Trimming took off 1 base at V and 2 bases at J, with 9 bases between the two ends. This CDR3 has 14 residues. CDR3 protein: CAWSGGGGNQPQHF. The CDR3 DNA sequence: TGTGCCTGGAGTGGAGGTGGCGGCAATCAGCCCCAGCATTTT.

The V gene is TRBV6-6, the J gene TRBJ1-1, with D hard to call. CDR1 and CDR2 from the germline V gene are MNHNY and SVGAGI (reference sequence). CDR3 size: 13 residues. V was pared by 5 bases and J by 5 bases, with 12 bases between. CDR3 protein: CASSNPPGTEAFF. CDR3 nucleotide sequence: TGTGCCAGCAGTAACCCCCCGGGAACTGAAGCTTTCTTT.

This clone was recorded a few times. The chain joins TRBV19 to TRBJ1-5, with 7 nucleotides matching TRBD1. J gave up 7 bases and V 5 bases, and 8 bases lay outside the gene matches. The CDR3 is 14 amino acids. From germline, CDR1 is LNHDA and CDR2 SQIVND (reference sequence). The CDR3 loop reads CASSPALRGQPQHF. The CDR3 DNA reads TGTGCCAGTAGTCCAGCGCTCAGGGGGCAGCCCCAGCATTTT.

This clone has only a few counts. The chain has TRBV19 and TRBJ1-5; TRBD1 aligns across 7 bases. The CDR3 totals 15 residues. With V trimmed by 4 bases and J by 3 bases, 6 bases remained unmatched. The germline V gene has CDR1 LNHDA and CDR2 SQIVND (reference sequence). CDR3 amino acids: CASSTTGRPNQPQHF. For the CDR3, the DNA is TGTGCCAGTAGTACGACAGGGCGTCCCAATCAGCCCCAGCATTTT.

This clone was counted only a few times. This chain links TRBV4-3 with TRBJ1-1, with a possible D match to TRBD1 (6 bases). The CDR3 extends over 15 amino acids. Trimming took off 0 bases at V and 1 base at J, with 9 bases between the two ends. Germline V gives CDR1 LGHNA, CDR2 YSLEER. In DNA form, the CDR3 reads TGCGCCAGCAGCCAAGAAGGGGGAAGGAACACTGAAGCTTTCTTT. This encodes CASSQEGGRNTEAFF.

Only a few counts were recorded for this clone. The V call is TRBV7-2, the J call TRBJ1-1; 12 bases match TRBD1. The trim removed 1 base at V and 11 bases at J, leaving 8 bases unmatched. Germline-derived CDR1 and CDR2 are SGHTA and FQGNSA. The CDR3 spans 15 residues. CDR3 protein: CASSLGGQGAKGAFF. The DNA of the CDR3 is TGTGCCAGCAGCTTAGGGGGACAGGGGGCGAAGGGCGCTTTCTTT.

This clone was counted between two and nine times. The chain employs TRBV6-6 and TRBJ1-1; 7 positions match TRBD1. CDR3 length: 14 residues. J lost 2 bases, V lost 6 bases, and 6 bases had no gene match. Germline CDR1 MNHNY, CDR2 SVGAGI (reference sequence). The CDR3 DNA reads TGTGCCAGCAGCCTCCGGGACAGCAACACTGAAGCTTTCTTT. Translating gives CASSLRDSNTEAFF.